Listed below are T cell receptor beta chains from one sample, sequenced in a study of shared clonotypes between healthy human individuals. TCRdb keeps only in-frame clones here, not all; method: immunoSEQ multiplex PCR. The sample includes about 2.4 million clones, 90% to 95% of them seen just once. The sample comprised naive CD4+ T cells sorted from blood. The receptors were gathered from a man aged 18 to 30 in good health. Both conserved end residues are part of each CDR3. Each record gives: clone size, J gene, D gene, V gene, CDR3 DNA, CDR3 protein. A D gene is named only where the DNA matches it firmly. Rows give clone size only sometimes, using once, few, many, or a class for an expanded clone.

size: NA; J: TRBJ2-7; D: NA; V: TRBV5-8; DNA: TGTGCCAGCAGCTTGTATGGTGGGGAGACCTACGAGCAGTACTTC; CDR3: CASSLYGGETYEQYF
size: NA; J: TRBJ1-2; D: NA; V: TRBV5-8; DNA: TGTGCCAGCAGCTTGGACGGGTATGGCTACACCTTC; CDR3: CASSLDGYGYTF
size: few; J: TRBJ2-2; D: TRBD2; V: TRBV6-5; DNA: TGTGCCAGCAGGCTAGCGGGAGGTACCGGGGAGCTGTTTTTT; CDR3: CASRLAGGTGELFF
size: once; J: TRBJ2-2; D: NA; V: TRBV11-2; DNA: TGTGCCAGCAGCCTCCGATTCCGCGGGGTAGGCACCGGGGAGCTGTTTTTT; CDR3: CASSLRFRGVGTGELFF
size: once; J: TRBJ1-1; D: NA; V: TRBV19; DNA: TGTGCCAGTAGTATAGGGCGATACAACACTGAAGCTTTCTTT; CDR3: CASSIGRYNTEAFF
size: NA; J: TRBJ2-2; D: TRBD2; V: TRBV7-2; DNA: TGTGCCAGCAGCTTAGAGACTAGCGGAGTCGGGGAGCTGTTTTTT; CDR3: CASSLETSGVGELFF
size: NA; J: TRBJ1-1; D: NA; V: TRBV5-8; DNA: TGTGCCAGCAGCTTGTTCAGGGGACTTTTCGATGAAGCTTTCTTT; CDR3: CASSLFRGLFDEAFF
size: NA; J: TRBJ2-7; D: NA; V: TRBV2; DNA: TGTGCCAGCAATAAGAGGGGAATTAGTTCCTACGAGCAGTACTTC; CDR3: CASNKRGISSYEQYF
size: NA; J: TRBJ1-5; D: TRBD1; V: TRBV7-2; DNA: TGTGCCAGCAGCTCGGACAGGGCCAATCAGCCCCAGCATTTT; CDR3: CASSSDRANQPQHF
size: NA; J: TRBJ2-5; D: TRBD1; V: TRBV29-1; DNA: TGCAGCGTTGAAACAGGGGGAAAAGAGACCCAGTACTTC; CDR3: CSVETGGKETQYF
size: NA; J: TRBJ2-3; D: NA; V: TRBV4-1; DNA: TGCGCCAGCAGCCAAGACCAGGGGAGGCAGACAGATACGCAGTATTTT; CDR3: CASSQDQGRQTDTQYF
size: once; J: TRBJ2-2; D: NA; V: TRBV5-1; DNA: TGCGCCAGCAGCTTACGGGGGTCCACCGGGGAGCTGTTTTTT; CDR3: CASSLRGSTGELFF
size: NA; J: TRBJ2-6; D: NA; V: TRBV5-1; DNA: TGCGCCAGCAGCCGAAATCCCTTCGTGGATGGCTCTGGGGCCAACGTCCTGACTTTC; CDR3: CASSRNPFVDGSGANVLTF
size: NA; J: TRBJ1-1; D: NA; V: TRBV6-5; DNA: TGTGCCAGCAGGATGGGTGGCTCCCAGGCGGCTTTCTTT; CDR3: CASRMGGSQAAFF
size: NA; J: TRBJ2-3; D: NA; V: TRBV5-4; DNA: TGTGCCAGCAGCTTGGGCGGTCTCAGGGCAGATACGCAGTATTTT; CDR3: CASSLGGLRADTQYF
size: NA; J: TRBJ2-3; D: NA; V: TRBV11-2; DNA: TGTGCCAGCAGCTCCCCGGGGGTCGGCGAAGATACGCAGTATTTT; CDR3: CASSSPGVGEDTQYF
size: NA; J: TRBJ2-3; D: NA; V: TRBV6-6; DNA: TGTGCCAGCAGCTCGCAGGGAAGAGATACGCAGTATTTT; CDR3: CASSSQGRDTQYF
size: NA; J: TRBJ2-5; D: NA; V: TRBV7-2; DNA: TGTGCCAGCAGCTTCCCAGGGGCGAGGGAGACCCAGTACTTC; CDR3: CASSFPGARETQYF
size: NA; J: TRBJ2-7; D: NA; V: TRBV7-9; DNA: TGTGCCAGCAGTCGCCCGCCTGACAGATACGAGCAGTACTTC; CDR3: CASSRPPDRYEQYF
size: NA; J: TRBJ2-2; D: NA; V: TRBV6-5; DNA: TGTGCCAGCAGTTCCGGACTGAGGACCGGGGAGCTGTTTTTT; CDR3: CASSSGLRTGELFF
size: NA; J: TRBJ2-7; D: NA; V: TRBV6-1; DNA: TGTGCCAGCAGTGAAGCGCTGAGGGAGGTCTACGAGCAGTACTTC; CDR3: CASSEALREVYEQYF
size: NA; J: TRBJ1-5; D: NA; V: TRBV30; DNA: TGTGCCTGGAGCTTCAGGGAATTGTCCAATCAGCCCCAGCATTTT; CDR3: CAWSFRELSNQPQHF
size: NA; J: TRBJ2-3; D: TRBD1; V: TRBV30; DNA: TGTGCCTGGAGGAGGACAGGGGGCACAGATACGCAGTATTTT; CDR3: CAWRRTGGTDTQYF
size: NA; J: TRBJ2-2; D: NA; V: TRBV19; DNA: TGTGCCAGTAGCCGTCGAAATGAGGGATCCGGGGAGCTGTTTTTT; CDR3: CASSRRNEGSGELFF
size: NA; J: TRBJ1-2; D: NA; V: TRBV7-2; DNA: TGTGCCAGCAGCTATAATGGGGGAGAGGGCTACACCTTC; CDR3: CASSYNGGEGYTF
size: NA; J: TRBJ1-6; D: NA; V: TRBV19; DNA: TGTGCCAGTAGGGAGGGGGAATCCTATAATTCACCCCTCCACTTT; CDR3: CASREGESYNSPLHF
size: NA; J: TRBJ1-2; D: NA; V: TRBV7-9; DNA: TGTGCCAGCAGCGGGGTGCTGGGGGGAAATCAGGGCTATGGCTACACCTTC; CDR3: CASSGVLGGNQGYGYTF